These 13 T cell receptor beta chains came from one sample sequenced in a study of blood T cell repertoires in COVID-19. This table comes from immunoSEQ multiplex PCR, and its TCRdb copy is limited to in-frame clones, with some not included. The sample has 250,000 to 300,000 clones; roughly nine tenths are singletons. Sample: peripheral blood. The receptors originated from a woman younger than 45 with COVID-19, enrolled during active disease.

The CDR3 sequence is CASSRPTGTGAGVPQHF. CDR3 DNA: TGCGCCAGCAGCCGTCCTACCGGGACAGGGGCCGGGGTGCCCCAGCATTTT. The chain employs TRBV4-1 and TRBJ1-5; TRBD1 matches 10 bases. The CDR3 contains 17 residues. Germline loops: CDR1 MGHRA, CDR2 YSYEKL. Trimming took 4 bases from V and 9 from J; bases not matched to a gene: 15.

Here the CDR3 reads CASSLVVFGGGNNSPLHF. The CDR3 nucleotides read TGCGCCAGCAGCTTGGTGGTTTTCGGGGGAGGAAATAATTCACCCCTCCACTTT. This sequence joins TRBV5-1 and TRBJ1-6; D possibly corresponds to TRBD1 (5 bases). The CDR3 is 18 residues long. Germline lookup yields CDR1 SGHRS and CDR2 YFSETQ. Trimming removed 0 bases from V and 5 bases from J, with 18 bases in between.

The chain recombines TRBV24-1 with TRBJ1-3, with 8 bases identical to TRBD1. Germline-derived CDR1 and CDR2 are KGHDR and SFDVKD. This CDR3 comprises 18 residues. J was trimmed by 0 bases and V by 3 bases; bases with no gene match: 9. In nucleotides, the CDR3 is TGTGCCACCAGTGATCGAGGGACAGGCCCCAGCTCTGGAAACACCATATATTTT. Translation gives CATSDRGTGPSSGNTIYF.

The rearrangement joins TRBV13 to TRBJ1-2; the match to TRBD1 covers 8 bases. V lost 5 bases, J lost 5 bases, and 4 bases stayed unmatched. The germline V gene encodes CDR1 PRHDT and CDR2 FYEKMQ (reference sequence). There are 13 residues in the CDR3. As DNA, the CDR3 is TGTGCCAGCAGCCCGACAGGGGCTTATGGCTACACCTTC. Protein product: CASSPTGAYGYTF.

V usage is TRBV19 and J usage is TRBJ1-2; TRBD1 might be the D (5 bases). The V end was cut by 4 bases, the J end by 1 base, with 10 bases between. Germline CDR1 LNHDA, CDR2 SQIVND (reference sequence). The CDR3 is 14 amino acids. DNA of the CDR3: TGTGCCAGTAGTACCCTAGACAGTAACTATGGCTACACCTTC. Its translation is CASSTLDSNYGYTF.

This chain connects TRBV3-1 (or the pseudogene TRBV3-2) to TRBJ2-2, with TRBD1 matching 9 bases. V gave up 6 bases and J gave up 4 bases; unmatched junction bases: 18. Germline V gene data show CDR1 as LGHDT and CDR2 as YNNKEL (reference sequence). The CDR3 has 19 residues. Here the CDR3 DNA reads TGTGCCAGCAGTCCTGCGAGTGGACAGGGGCAAGGGGGCACCGGGGAGCTGTTTTTT. Protein sequence: CASSPASGQGQGGTGELFF.

The chain is built from TRBV7-2 and TRBJ1-2; no clear D. This CDR3 contains 13 residues. V lost 4 bases and J lost 4, with 10 bases in between. Germline V CDR1 and CDR2: SGHTA, FQGNSA. The DNA of the CDR3 is TGTGCCAGCAGCTCGGACTACAGCTATGGCTACACCTTC. Its translation is CASSSDYSYGYTF.

The chain joins TRBV4-1 to TRBJ2-3; 13 positions agree with TRBD2. This CDR3 is built from 17 residues. Germline CDR1 and CDR2: MGHRA and YSYEKL. V lost 3 bases to trimming and J lost 2 bases; unmatched junction nucleotides: 5. The chain's CDR3 is CASSHPGLAGDTDTQYF. The CDR3 DNA reads TGCGCCAGCAGCCATCCAGGACTAGCGGGGGACACAGATACGCAGTATTTT.

This clone has just a few counts. The V and J genes are TRBV20-1 and TRBJ2-7; 11 nucleotides match TRBD2. Looked up from germline, CDR1 is DFQATT and CDR2 is SNEGSKA (reference sequence). The CDR3 runs to 15 residues. Trimming cost V 3 bases and J 3 bases; bases outside gene matches: 7. Written as DNA, the CDR3 is TGCAGTGCTAGTCATTTAGCGGGGGGGCGCTACGAGCAGTACTTC. It specifies CSASHLAGGRYEQYF.

This chain links TRBV5-5 with TRBJ1-2; TRBD1 aligns across 8 bases. The J segment lost 8 bases and the V segment lost 6 bases, leaving 12 bases of the junction unmatched. Germline CDR1 is SGHKS and CDR2 is YYEKEE (reference sequence). This CDR3 has 14 residues. The CDR3 here is CASIPQTGGLGYTF. CDR3 in DNA: TGTGCCAGCATCCCTCAAACAGGGGGACTCGGCTACACCTTC.

V is TRBV4-2 and J is TRBJ1-2; tentative D call: TRBD1 (5 bases). Trimming stripped 9 bases from V and 7 bases from J, with 18 bases between. From germline, CDR1 is LGHNA and CDR2 YNFKEQ. This CDR3 contains 13 residues. In DNA, the CDR3 is TGTGCCAGTGCAGTGCGGGGGTCGGGTGGCTACACCTTC. Protein product: CASAVRGSGGYTF.

The chain employs TRBV5-4 and TRBJ2-7; TRBD1 matches 9 bases. From germline, CDR1 is SGHNT and CDR2 YYREEE (reference sequence). This CDR3 is built from 15 residues. V dropped 0 bases and J dropped 4; count of bases not matched to a gene: 5. CDR3 region: CASSLGGQGSYEQYF. CDR3 sequence (DNA): TGTGCCAGCAGCTTGGGCGGACAGGGGTCGTACGAGCAGTACTTC.

The chain joins TRBV18 to TRBJ1-4, with 10 bases that match TRBD1. Germline CDR1 reads KGHSH; CDR2 reads LQKENI. CDR3 length: 16 residues. Trimming cost V 6 bases and J 5 bases; bases outside gene matches: 9. DNA for the CDR3: TGTGCCAGCTCCTATCGACAGGGGGCCCGAAATGAAAAACTGTTTTTT. This gives the protein CASSYRQGARNEKLFF.